This T cell receptor (beta chain) was documented in a study of Ad26.COV2.S vaccination and SARS-CoV-2 variants. Study summary: Intramuscular Ad26.COV2.S doses were given once or twice, 56 days apart.

The treatment denotes: roughly 20 received Ad26.COV2.S at low or high dose, single or two shots; roughly five received placebo; per-sample allocation not given. Specimen acquisition occurred on day 63 following the initial vaccine or placebo injection. What was given as vaccine was an Ad26 vector encoding Wuhan-strain SARS-CoV-2 spike. CDR1 is SGDLS, CDR2 YYNGEE, per germline. V was cut by 7 bases and J by 0 bases, with 16 bases left in between. The CDR3 contains 15 residues. Here immunoSEQ multiplex PCR was the method, and the copy in TCRdb shows in-frame clones only, minus some. This table holds about 370,000 clones, roughly nine tenths found once. Study-wide results and caveats: Vaccinated individuals (as opposed to placebo recipients) had higher spike-specific TCR breadth.

With regard to this clone: Its target is not known.

The source is a person between 18 and 65 years old who received the Ad26.COV2.S COVID-19 vaccine or a placebo. The specimen comprised peripheral blood, sampled in a trial of Ad26.COV2.S vaccine versus placebo. The chain carries TRBV9 and TRBJ1-1; D perhaps matches TRBD1 (6 bases). CDR3 region: CASSSGAHMNTEAFF. The CDR3 nucleotides are TGTGCCAGCTCCTCAGGGGCACACATGAACACTGAAGCTTTCTTT.